A selection of T cell receptor beta chains follows, all from one sample in a study of cytomegalovirus exposure and HLA in healthy donors. This table comes from immunoSEQ multiplex PCR, and its TCRdb copy is limited to in-frame clones, with some not included. The sample lists about 130,000 clones; about three quarters were seen once. Source material: PBMCs. The receptors shown here come from a woman aged 55 to 70 in good health and CMV-seropositive. CDR3s include the opening cysteine and the closing phenylalanine or tryptophan. A D gene is named only where the DNA matches it firmly. A clone size is listed for some rows: how often the clone was seen (once, few, many), or a class if it is expanded.

d_gene	v_gene	abundance	j_gene	CDR3aa	CDR3nt
-	TRBV19	-	TRBJ1-1	CASSIRGNTEAFF	TGTGCCAGTAGTATACGAGGGAACACTGAAGCTTTCTTT
-	TRBV9	-	TRBJ1-2	CASSVVDSPYGYTF	TGTGCCAGCAGCGTAGTAGACAGCCCCTATGGCTACACCTTC
-	TRBV7-3	-	TRBJ1-2	CASSLTGEEGYGYTF	TGTGCCAGCAGCTTAACCGGGGAGGAGGGCTATGGCTACACCTTC
-	TRBV9	few	TRBJ2-5	CASSGTDQETQYF	TGTGCCAGCAGCGGGACTGACCAAGAGACCCAGTACTTC
TRBD1	TRBV11-2	-	TRBJ2-6	CASSWTGLGGANVLTF	TGTGCCAGCAGCTGGACAGGGCTGGGAGGGGCCAACGTCCTGACTTTC
-	TRBV25-1	-	TRBJ2-1	CASSDQGRLIHNEQFF	TGTGCCAGCAGTGATCAGGGCCGGCTTATACACAATGAGCAGTTCTTC
-	TRBV9	-	TRBJ1-1	CASSTHGGTVNTEAFF	TGTGCCAGCAGCACCCACGGGGGGACGGTTAACACTGAAGCTTTCTTT
-	TRBV14	-	TRBJ2-1	CASSLLSGGYEQFF	TGTGCCAGCAGCCTCCTGAGTGGGGGCTATGAGCAGTTCTTC
TRBD1	TRBV19	few	TRBJ1-1	CASSVDRGFDTEAFF	TGTGCCAGTAGTGTGGACAGGGGTTTTGACACTGAAGCTTTCTTT
TRBD2	TRBV2	-	TRBJ2-1	CASSDSGAPYNEQFF	TGTGCCAGCAGTGATAGCGGGGCCCCCTACAATGAGCAGTTCTTC
-	TRBV6-1	few	TRBJ1-6	CASSEDTYHNSPLHF	TGTGCCAGCAGTGAGGACACTTACCATAATTCACCCCTCCACTTT
TRBD1	TRBV5-1	-	TRBJ2-5	CASNPTGNGETQYF	TGCGCCAGCAACCCGACAGGGAACGGCGAGACCCAGTACTTC
TRBD1	TRBV4-1	few	TRBJ1-5	CASSQARGQGARDQPQHF	TGCGCCAGCAGCCAAGCACGGGGGCAGGGGGCGCGTGATCAGCCCCAGCATTTT
TRBD1	TRBV5-4	-	TRBJ1-2	CASSLDRGWYGYTF	TGTGCCAGCAGCTTGGACAGGGGGTGGTATGGCTACACCTTC
-	TRBV19	-	TRBJ1-4	CASSIYGGKNEKLFF	TGTGCCAGTAGTATATATGGCGGGAAAAATGAAAAACTGTTTTTT
TRBD1	TRBV9	-	TRBJ1-2	CASSARDRGHNYGYTF	TGTGCCAGCAGCGCCCGGGACAGGGGGCACAACTATGGCTACACCTTC
TRBD2	TRBV4-1	-	TRBJ2-7	CASSQSGGYEQYF	TGCGCCAGCAGCCAATCGGGAGGCTACGAGCAGTACTTC
TRBD1	TRBV5-5	-	TRBJ1-5	CASSPLTGDSNQPQHF	TGTGCCAGCAGCCCACTGACAGGGGATAGCAATCAGCCCCAGCATTTT
TRBD1	TRBV7-9	few	TRBJ1-2	CASSPAGTGMEGYTF	TGTGCCAGCAGCCCGGCGGGGACAGGGATGGAAGGCTACACCTTC
TRBD2	TRBV2	-	TRBJ2-5	CASSAPFPGGAVETQYF	TGTGCCAGCAGCGCCCCCTTCCCCGGGGGGGCCGTAGAGACCCAGTACTTC
-	TRBV5-1	few	TRBJ1-1	CASSLAYSGNTEAFF	TGCGCCAGCAGCTTGGCCTATTCGGGGAACACTGAAGCTTTCTTT
TRBD1	TRBV7-9	-	TRBJ2-7	CASSPGQGAEQYF	TGTGCCAGCAGCCCGGGACAGGGGGCCGAGCAGTACTTC
TRBD2	TRBV13	-	TRBJ2-7	CASSSWTSGDSPYEQYF	TGTGCCAGCAGCTCCTGGACTAGCGGAGATAGTCCCTACGAGCAGTACTTC
-	TRBV10-3	few	TRBJ1-2	CAISTPGGTYGYTF	TGTGCCATCAGTACTCCCGGCGGAACCTATGGCTACACCTTC
TRBD1	TRBV2	-	TRBJ1-5	CASSEGQGAGGHQPQHF	TGTGCCAGCAGTGAGGGACAGGGGGCAGGAGGGCATCAGCCCCAGCATTTT
-	TRBV5-1	-	TRBJ2-1	CASSLGGEGYNEQFF	TGCGCCAGCAGCTTAGGAGGTGAGGGTTACAATGAGCAGTTCTTC
TRBD1	TRBV7-6	-	TRBJ1-5	CASSPGTGYQPQHF	TGTGCCAGCAGCCCCGGGACAGGATATCAGCCCCAGCATTTT
-	TRBV18	-	TRBJ1-6	CASSPAVPRSNSPLHF	TGTGCCAGCTCACCCGCTGTGCCTAGATCTAATTCACCCCTCCACTTT
-	TRBV10-3	-	TRBJ2-3	CAISENQGRADTQYF	TGTGCCATCAGTGAGAATCAGGGAAGGGCAGATACGCAGTATTTT